Sequencing of this T cell receptor (beta chain) was carried out in a study of a mutant IDH1 vaccine in newly diagnosed glioma. Study summary: Investigators started vaccination 4-6 weeks after radiotherapy alone, or with temozolomide cycles. Study-wide results and limits: Pseudoprogression appeared independent of alterations in top peripheral clonotypes. 93.3% of patients showed vaccine-induced immune responses across multiple MHC alleles.

Time point described: week 35, safety follow-up. Mutant IDH1 20-mer peptide, at 300 ug, made up each vaccine dose, with topical imiquimod. New WHO grade 3 or 4 IDH1-mutant, ATRX-lost astrocytomas were present in all donors. As to this clone: Its antigen is currently unknown.

This CDR3 has 15 amino acids. The V and J ends lost 3 bases and 1 base respectively, with 13 bases between them. Germline-derived CDR1 and CDR2 are LNHDA and SQIVND (reference sequence). Clones were sequenced by immunoSEQ multiplex PCR, and TCRdb holds only the in-frame ones, with some missing. The sample contains around 60,000 clones, roughly 81% of which appear only once. This clonotype originated in a middle-aged man with glioma. The sample consisted of PBMCs, taken from a glioma patient whose treatment included an IDH1 peptide vaccine. This sequence joins TRBV19 and TRBJ2-7, with D perhaps matching TRBD1 or TRBD2 (5 bases each). CDR3 DNA sequence: TGTGCCAGTAGTATTCGGGGTAGGGGTTCCTACGAGCAGTACTTC. Residues: CASSIRGRGSYEQYF.